One sample yielded the 19 T cell receptor beta chains listed below, sequenced in a study of T cells in Graves' hyperthyroidism and ophthalmopathy. RNA transcripts were the template for amplifying TCR beta CDR3 regions. The HTBI set primed first-round TCR CDR3 RT-PCR. A single record per CDR3 protein comes from TCRdb applying MiXCR to the multiplex PCR reads. The sample has under 450,000 distinct CDR3 sequences, roughly 12% seen once; the top ten hold less than 25%. Sequenced input: blood. The receptors stem from a young man with Graves' hyperthyroidism that later progressed to Graves' ophthalmopathy.

This clonotype turned up a few times. The chain employs TRBV30 and TRBJ1-6; maybe TRBD1 (5 bases). The CDR3 runs 13 residues. With 0 bases removed from V and 11 bases from J, the gap between germline ends came to 11 bases. Germline V lookup: CDR1 GTSNPN, CDR2 SVGIG (reference sequence). This CDR3 reads CAWSVQVNAPLHF. Here the CDR3 DNA reads TGTGCCTGGAGTGTACAGGTTAACGCACCCCTCCACTTT.

This clonotype appeared a few times. V gene TRBV19 combines with J gene TRBJ2-1; 15 bases match TRBD2. Unmatched junction bases numbered 3, after V lost 9 bases and J lost 6 bases. Germline CDR1 LNHDA, CDR2 SQIVND (reference sequence). The length of the CDR3 is 14 residues. CDR3 sequence: CASGTSGGINEQFF. For the CDR3, the DNA is TGTGCCAGCGGGACTAGCGGGGGGATCAATGAGCAGTTCTTC. The full variable domain, in which reference TRBV19 and TRBJ2-1 provide the parts outside the CDR3, is DGGITQSPKYLFRKEGQNVTLSCEQNLNHDAMYWYRQDPGQGLRLIYYSQIVNDFQKGDIAEGYSVSREKKESFPLTVTSAQKNPTAFYLCASGTSGGINEQFFGPGTRLTVL.

This clonotype was observed a handful of times. This chain joins TRBV12-3 or TRBV12-4 and TRBJ2-1; D is perhaps TRBD1 (6 bases). This CDR3 has 14 residues. V lost 5 bases and J 3 bases, leaving 11 bases between the germline ends. CDR3 nucleotide sequence: TGTGCCAGCAGTATACAGGGAATCTACAATGAGCAGTTCTTC. This sequence encodes CASSIQGIYNEQFF.

This clonotype has only a few counts. V and J are TRBV10-3 and TRBJ1-3; D not certain. The CDR3 totals 15 residues. Germline CDR1 reads ENHRY; CDR2 reads SYGVKD. Trimming stripped 8 bases from V and 0 bases from J, with 14 bases between. CDR3 sequence reads: CAIVTSAFSGNTIYF. In DNA form, the CDR3 reads TGTGCCATCGTGACATCCGCATTCTCTGGAAACACCATATATTTT.

The chain uses TRBV24-1 and TRBJ1-5; weak D call: TRBD1 (6 bases). In germline, CDR1 is KGHDR, CDR2 SFDVKD. This CDR3 spans 14 amino acids. With 4 bases removed from V and 7 bases from J, the gap between germline ends came to 13 bases. CDR3 sequence (DNA): TGTGCCACCAGTGACCATCAGGGGACACAGCCCCAGCATTTT. Protein product: CATSDHQGTQPQHF.

This clonotype was recorded many times. The chain carries TRBV7-9 and TRBJ2-5, with D unresolved. CDR1 SEHNR and CDR2 FQNEAQ come from the germline V gene (reference sequence). Deletions cut 6 bases from V and 5 bases from J, with 13 bases between. This CDR3 has 13 residues. CDR3 sequence (DNA): TGTGCCAGCAGGGCTTCAGGAGTGGAGACCCAGTACTTC. It is translated as CASRASGVETQYF.

Many counts were recorded for this clonotype. This sequence joins TRBV6-1 and TRBJ1-4; no clear D. Germline lookup yields CDR1 MNHNS and CDR2 SASEGT. The CDR3 extends over 13 amino acids. Trimming stripped 6 bases from V and 8 bases from J, with 13 bases between. The CDR3 nucleotides read TGTGCCAGCAGGGACCGACACACAGAAAAACTGTTTTTT. Its translation is CASRDRHTEKLFF.

This clonotype was seen ten or more times. The chain carries TRBV10-3 and TRBJ1-5, with D unclear. Trimming stripped 0 bases from V and 1 base from J, with 10 bases between. The germline V gene encodes CDR1 ENHRY and CDR2 SYGVKD. This CDR3 contains 16 residues. In DNA, the CDR3 is TGTGCCATCAGTGAGTCGACTAGGTTGAGCAATCAGCCCCAGCATTTT. The encoded protein is CAISESTRLSNQPQHF.

This sequence joins TRBV11-2 and TRBJ1-6; no definite D call. The CDR3 has 15 residues. Trimming removed 5 bases from V and 6 bases from J, with 14 bases in between. Germline V gives CDR1 SGHAT, CDR2 FQNNGV. CDR3 sequence reads: CASSTSRGVNSPLHF. The DNA of the CDR3 is TGTGCCAGCAGCACAAGTCGGGGAGTTAATTCACCCCTCCACTTT.

This clonotype showed up many times. This chain uses TRBV5-1 with TRBJ2-3; 14 positions match TRBD2. Unmatched junction bases numbered 5, after V lost 4 bases and J lost 4 bases. Germline V gene sequence: CDR1 SGHRS, CDR2 YFSETQ. The CDR3 loop spans 16 amino acids. The CDR3 bases are TGCGCCAGCAGCCAGAGACTAGCGGGGGGGCCAGATACGCAGTATTTT. Its translation is CASSQRLAGGPDTQYF.

This clonotype has ten or more counts. The chain has TRBV6-6 and TRBJ2-7, with TRBD1 matching 7 bases. CDR1 and CDR2 (germline): MNHNY, SVGAGI (reference sequence). The CDR3 has 16 amino acids. Trimming cost V 2 bases and J 3 bases; bases outside gene matches: 10. The CDR3 DNA is TGTGCCAGCAGTTACCCCGACAGGGTCGGTGGCTACGAGCAGTACTTC. It yields the protein CASSYPDRVGGYEQYF.

This clonotype was picked up a small number of times. J is TRBJ1-2 and V is TRBV29-1, with D possibly being TRBD1 (6 bases). The CDR3 totals 14 residues. Germline-derived CDR1 and CDR2 are SQVTM and ANQGSEA. Trimming took off 0 bases at V and 2 bases at J, with 10 bases between the two ends. For the CDR3, the DNA is TGCAGCGTTGAAGATCGAGACAGGAACTATGGCTACACCTTC. Translation gives CSVEDRDRNYGYTF.

Notes on this clonotype: A much larger clone differs from this one at a single base, so this may be a read error. This chain links TRBV7-2 with TRBJ2-1, with TRBD2 identical over 9 bases. This CDR3 spans 14 amino acids. Germline assignment: CDR1 SGHTA and CDR2 FQGNSA. CDR3: CAGSFGLARGTWFF. The CDR3, as DNA: TGTGCCGGCAGCTTCGGACTAGCGCGTGGGACATGGTTCTTC.

This clonotype was picked up a small number of times. The genes are TRBV19 and TRBJ1-1; possibly TRBD1 for D (6 bases). This CDR3 contains 14 residues. With 3 bases removed from V and 5 bases from J, the gap between germline ends came to 13 bases. The germline CDR1 and CDR2 sequences are LNHDA and SQIVND (reference sequence). The CDR3, as DNA: TGTGCCAGTAGTATCCAGGGGACGCGGACTGAAGCTTTCTTT. Translation gives CASSIQGTRTEAFF.

Ten or more counts support this clonotype. CDR3: CATSRDSGWNTEAFF. The CDR3 DNA sequence: TGTGCCACCAGCAGAGATTCAGGGTGGAACACTGAAGCTTTCTTT. This chain connects TRBV15 to TRBJ1-1; D may be TRBD1 (5 bases). The germline V and J ends were trimmed by 0 bases and 1 base, with 9 bases remaining between them. Germline values: CDR1 LNHNV, CDR2 YYDKDF (reference sequence). The CDR3 runs to 15 residues.

This clonotype was recorded many times. The chain carries TRBV7-2 and TRBJ1-6; the D is unclear. Germline V gives CDR1 SGHTA, CDR2 FQGNSA. CDR3 size: 10 residues. Trimming removed 1 base from V and 16 bases from J, with 5 bases in between. The CDR3 bases are TGTGCCAGCAGCTTAGTAGAACTCCACTTT. The encoded protein is CASSLVELHF.

V is TRBV4-1 and J is TRBJ1-4, with 7 bases that match TRBD1. The CDR3 loop spans 15 amino acids. V lost 0 bases and J lost 8; bases outside the gene matches: 6. Germline CDR1 reads MGHRA; CDR2 reads YSYEKL. CDR3 residues: CASSQDSRQGEKLFF. The CDR3 region has the DNA TGCGCCAGCAGCCAAGATTCCCGACAGGGAGAAAAACTGTTTTTT.

This clonotype occurred many times. One junction end disagrees with the germline gene, perhaps due to a read error. The V gene is TRBV6-1, the J gene TRBJ2-5; D is possibly TRBD1 or TRBD2 (5 bases each). Germline assignment: CDR1 MNHNS and CDR2 SASEGT. The CDR3 spans 13 residues. The CDR3 bases are TGTGCCACTAGGGACGACCAGCAAGCGACCCAGTACTTC. It is translated as CATRDDQQATQYF.

About this clonotype: A read error is possible here, since a much larger clone lies one base away. The chain joins TRBV11-1 to TRBJ2-5; 7 bases agree with TRBD2. The CDR3 is 14 residues long. Germline-derived CDR1 and CDR2 are SGHAT and FQDESV (reference sequence). Unmatched junction bases numbered 4, after V lost 5 bases and J lost 1 base. As DNA, the CDR3 is TGTGCCAGCAGCAGGGCTAGCGGCCAAGAGACCCAGTACTTC. It codes for CASSRASGQETQYF.